The clone carrying this TCR beta chain showed up many times. The target antigen is unknown. TCRdb ran MiXCR on the 5' RACE reads and lists one entry per CDR3 protein. The repertoire consists of about 530,000 distinct CDR3 sequences, with 20% to 25% occurring once and the leading ten covering about 0.5%. CDR1 MNHEY and CDR2 SMNVEV come from the germline V gene (reference sequence). The CDR3 spans 14 residues. Trimming shortened V by 0 bases and J by 2 bases, and 7 bases separated the two germline ends. This entry belongs to a study of identical twins. Study results and limitations: Zero-insertion findings could be partly confounded by invariant cells (MAIT and iNKT cells). Conclusions came from cross-sectional statistical analysis, not from following the same donors.

The data were also submitted as part of a second study, on yellow fever vaccine responses in identical twins. From that second work: Twin vaccine T cell responses reportedly seemed partly convergent, partly personalized.

This chain uses TRBV27 with TRBJ1-2; D perhaps matches TRBD1 (5 bases). The material sequenced was CD4+ T cells sorted from blood. This receptor was taken from a woman in her late teens or twenties in good health. The CDR3 spells CASSLSGANYGYTF. CDR3 coding DNA: TGTGCCAGCAGTTTATCAGGGGCCAACTATGGCTACACCTTC.